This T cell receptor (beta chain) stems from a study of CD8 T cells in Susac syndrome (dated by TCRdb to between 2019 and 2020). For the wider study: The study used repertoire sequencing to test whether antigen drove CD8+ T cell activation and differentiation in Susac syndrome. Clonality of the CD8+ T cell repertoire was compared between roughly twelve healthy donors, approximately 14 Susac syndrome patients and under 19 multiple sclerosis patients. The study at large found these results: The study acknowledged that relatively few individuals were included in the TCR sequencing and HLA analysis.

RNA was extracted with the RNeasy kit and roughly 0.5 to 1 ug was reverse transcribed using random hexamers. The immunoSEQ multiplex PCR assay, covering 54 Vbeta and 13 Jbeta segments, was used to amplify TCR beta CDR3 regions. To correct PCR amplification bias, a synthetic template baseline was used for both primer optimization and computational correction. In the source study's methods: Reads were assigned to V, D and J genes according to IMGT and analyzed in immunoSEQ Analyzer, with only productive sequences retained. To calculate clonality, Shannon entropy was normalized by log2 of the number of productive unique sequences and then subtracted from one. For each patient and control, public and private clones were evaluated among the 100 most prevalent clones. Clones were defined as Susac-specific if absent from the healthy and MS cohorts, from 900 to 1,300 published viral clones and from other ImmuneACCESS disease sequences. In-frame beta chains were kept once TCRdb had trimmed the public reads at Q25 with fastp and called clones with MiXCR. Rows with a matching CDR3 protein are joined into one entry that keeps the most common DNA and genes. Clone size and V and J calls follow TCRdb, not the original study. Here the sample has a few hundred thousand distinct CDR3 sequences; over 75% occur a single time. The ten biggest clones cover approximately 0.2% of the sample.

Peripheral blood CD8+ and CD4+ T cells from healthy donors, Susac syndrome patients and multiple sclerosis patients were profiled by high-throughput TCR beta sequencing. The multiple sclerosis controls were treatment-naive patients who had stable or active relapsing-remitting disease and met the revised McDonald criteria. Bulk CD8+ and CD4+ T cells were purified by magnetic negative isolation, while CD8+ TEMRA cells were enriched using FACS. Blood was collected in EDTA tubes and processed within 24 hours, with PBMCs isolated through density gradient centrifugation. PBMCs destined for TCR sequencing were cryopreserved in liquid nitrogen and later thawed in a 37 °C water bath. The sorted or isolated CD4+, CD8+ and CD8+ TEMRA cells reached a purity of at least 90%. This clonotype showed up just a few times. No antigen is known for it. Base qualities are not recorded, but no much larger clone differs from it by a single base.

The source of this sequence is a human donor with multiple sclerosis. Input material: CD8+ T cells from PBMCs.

The CDR3 has the sequence CASSLGGRSFSYEQYF. The sequenced DNA is TGTGCCAGCAGCTTGGGGGGCAGAAGCTTCTCCTACGAGCAGTACTTC. Here the chain combines TRBV5-6 and TRBJ2-7; tentative D gene TRBD1, with 5 bases matching. As encoded in the germline V gene, CDR1 is SGHDT while CDR2 is YYEEEE. The CDR3 contains 16 residues, cysteine and phenylalanine counted. Only the CDR3 portion is preserved as DNA: 48 bases, with reading frame beginning at the first base. The germline ends are 13 bases apart after V is trimmed by 0 bases and J by 0 bases.